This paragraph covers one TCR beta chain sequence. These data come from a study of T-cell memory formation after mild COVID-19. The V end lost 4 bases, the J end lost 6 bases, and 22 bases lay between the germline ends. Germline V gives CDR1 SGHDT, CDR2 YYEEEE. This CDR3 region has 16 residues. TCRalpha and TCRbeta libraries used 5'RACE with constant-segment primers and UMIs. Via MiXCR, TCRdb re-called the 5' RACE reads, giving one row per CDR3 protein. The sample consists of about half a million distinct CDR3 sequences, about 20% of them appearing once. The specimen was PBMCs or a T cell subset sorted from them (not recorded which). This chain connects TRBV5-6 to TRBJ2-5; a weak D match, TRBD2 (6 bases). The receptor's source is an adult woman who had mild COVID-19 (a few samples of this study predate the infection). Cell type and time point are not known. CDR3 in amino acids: CASSKPAREGRQTQYF. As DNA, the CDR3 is TGTGCCAGCAGCAAACCCGCCCGTGAAGGGAGGCAGACCCAGTACTTC.